This section outlines one TCR beta chain sequence together with its context. TCRdb's table, derived via immunoSEQ multiplex PCR, lists solely in-frame clones and lacks some. Of 75,000 to 90,000 clones listed, around 76% are singletons. This sample is drawn from a study of PD-L1 blockade in urothelial cancer. CDR1 and CDR2 from the germline V gene are SGHVS and FQNEAQ. The CDR3 has 15 amino acids. Trimming took 6 bases from V and 4 from J, leaving 18 bases between them. This TCR derives from a man between 65 and 85 years old with urothelial cancer. The chain has TRBV7-8 and TRBJ1-1; the D gene is possibly TRBD1 (5 bases). The sample here was PBMCs, taken around atezolizumab (anti-PD-L1) treatment. The DNA for the CDR3 is TGTGCCAGCAGTAAGACTCGGGACTTCCCCACTGAAGCTTTCTTT. It is translated as CASSKTRDFPTEAFF.